The clone carrying this T cell receptor (beta chain) was seen just once. V was clipped by 1 base and J by 1 base, with 11 bases between them. The CDR3 consists of 15 residues. CDR1 and CDR2 (germline): LGHNA, YSLEER. This PCR relied on a set of 60 Vbeta primers and 13 Jbeta primers. Sequenced by immunoSEQ multiplex PCR; TCRdb stores in-frame clones only, minus some. The sample contains 50,000 or so clones, around 50% of which appear only once. This entry belongs to a study of cytomegalovirus exposure and HLA in healthy donors. Study in general: Across roughly 400 genotyped donors, around 82% landed in the Caucasian-associated ancestry cluster.

Material for sequencing was PBMCs. This chain links TRBV4-3 with TRBJ2-7; maybe TRBD1 (6 bases). This receptor was taken from a human donor in good health. This CDR3 reads CASSQGRTVSYEQYF. DNA for the CDR3: TGCGCCAGCAGCCAAGGGAGGACAGTTTCCTACGAGCAGTACTTC.